This T cell receptor (beta chain) appears in the sequencing data of a study of blood T cell repertoires in COVID-19. Study information: Acute-phase and convalescent COVID-19 samples originated in the United States, Italy and Spain. In each case, the material was cDNA or gDNA derived from T cells, B-cell-depleted T cells, or PBMCs.

Trimming pared 7 bases from V and 5 bases from J, leaving 9 bases between. Germline CDR1 reads MDHEN; CDR2 reads SYDVKM. This CDR3 contains 12 residues. Original processing methods: Amplification from reference gene primers served as the basis for estimated nucleated cell counts. The data were produced by immunoSEQ multiplex PCR, yet TCRdb's version contains in-frame clones alone and is incomplete. V and J calls and clone size come straight from that table; D and trimming were deduced from the DNA. The sample holds approximately 170,000 clones; about nine tenths are singletons and the top ten take approximately 24%.

What was sequenced was peripheral blood. The TCR sequence derives from a man in his fifties or sixties with acute or convalescent COVID-19. The rearrangement uses TRBV28 and TRBJ2-1, with D unresolved. Written as DNA, the CDR3 is TGTGCCAGCAACAGCTTCAACAATGAGCAGTTCTTC. This sequence encodes CASNSFNNEQFF.